These 13 T cell receptor beta chains originate from one sample sequenced in a study of blood T cell repertoires in COVID-19. Data came from immunoSEQ multiplex PCR; TCRdb stores just in-frame clones and leaves some out. The sample carries almost 350,000 clones, roughly 90% recorded once. Sequenced material: PBMCs or T cells enriched from blood (not recorded which). The origin of the receptors is a woman in her twenties or thirties who had been exposed to COVID-19.

This clone was picked up a small number of times. The chain employs TRBV5-8 and TRBJ1-2; tentative D call: TRBD1 (6 bases). Germline CDR1 reads SGHTS; CDR2 reads YDEGEE. The V and J ends lost 4 bases and 7 bases respectively, with 17 bases between them. This CDR3 contains 14 residues. The DNA of the CDR3 is TGTGCCAGCAGCCCCCTACAGGGAGTGGGTGGCTACACCTTC. As protein: CASSPLQGVGGYTF. The entire variable domain, with the rest obtained from reference TRBV5-8 and TRBJ1-2, is as follows: EAGVTQSPTHLIKTRGQQATLRCSPISGHTSVYWYQQALGLGLQFLLWYDEGEERNRGNFPPRFSGRQFPNYSSELNVNALELEDSALYLCASSPLQGVGGYTFGSGTRLTVV.

CDR3 nucleotides: TGCGCCAGCAGCCAAGATCATGGGGCTAGCGGCTCCTACAATGAGCAGTTCTTC. It encodes CASSQDHGASGSYNEQFF. The genes are TRBV4-1 and TRBJ2-1, with 7 positions matching TRBD2. Germline-derived CDR1 and CDR2 are MGHRA and YSYEKL. The CDR3 length is 18 residues. V lost 0 bases, J lost 0 bases, and 8 bases stayed unmatched.

The rearrangement uses TRBV27 and TRBJ2-3; TRBD2 matches 8 bases. V gave up 7 bases and J gave up 0 bases; unmatched junction bases: 12. Looked up from germline, CDR1 is MNHEY and CDR2 is SMNVEV (reference sequence). The CDR3 length is 17 residues. The CDR3 sequence is CASTGGAPLLSTDTQYF. CDR3 sequence (DNA): TGTGCCAGCACCGGGGGGGCCCCCCTCCTGAGCACAGATACGCAGTATTTT.

The genes are TRBV7-9 and TRBJ1-1, with 7 bases that match TRBD1. The germline V gene encodes CDR1 SEHNR and CDR2 FQNEAQ (reference sequence). V lost 7 bases, J lost 2 bases, and 7 bases stayed unmatched. The CDR3 is 14 residues long. The CDR3 protein is CASTRGTPNTEAFF. The DNA of the CDR3 is TGTGCCAGCACCAGGGGGACTCCCAACACTGAAGCTTTCTTT.

The chain combines TRBV5-4 with TRBJ2-5; possible D gene TRBD2, 7 bases. V lost 2 bases and J lost 1, with 12 bases in between. CDR1 is SGHNT, CDR2 YYREEE, per germline (reference sequence). This CDR3 region has 15 residues. In DNA form, the CDR3 reads TGTGCCAGCAGCTTCCCGGGGGGCGGCCAAGAGACCCAGTACTTC. It codes for CASSFPGGGQETQYF.

The V gene is TRBV27, the J gene TRBJ1-3; D gene ambiguous. This CDR3 is built from 15 residues. Trimming pared 4 bases from V and 0 bases from J, leaving 10 bases between. Germline-derived CDR1 and CDR2 are MNHEY and SMNVEV (reference sequence). DNA for the CDR3: TGTGCCAGCAGTTCAGGTGACCACTCTGGAAACACCATATATTTT. This encodes CASSSGDHSGNTIYF.

V gene TRBV7-3 combines with J gene TRBJ2-1, with 7 bases identical to TRBD1. CDR3 length: 13 amino acids. The germline V gene has CDR1 SGHTA and CDR2 FQGTGA. Unmatched junction bases numbered 2, after V lost 4 bases and J lost 5 bases. The chain's CDR3 is CASSYGTDNEQFF. CDR3 in DNA: TGTGCCAGCAGCTACGGGACAGACAATGAGCAGTTCTTC. The variable domain in full, with the rest retrieved from reference TRBV7-3 and TRBJ2-1, is GAGVSQTPSNKVTEKGKYVELRCDPISGHTALYWYRQSLGQGPEFLIYFQGTGAADDSGLPNDRFFAVRPEGSVSTLKIQRTERGDSAVYLCASSYGTDNEQFFGPGTRLTVL.

The CDR3 sequence is CASSIVLRLAGGAEQYF. The CDR3 nucleotides are TGTGCCAGTAGTATAGTTTTACGACTAGCGGGAGGGGCAGAGCAGTACTTC. The chain joins TRBV19 to TRBJ2-7; 14 bases line up with TRBD2. Looked up from germline, CDR1 is LNHDA and CDR2 is SQIVND (reference sequence). The CDR3 extends over 17 amino acids. Losses at the gene ends were 1 base for V and 7 bases for J; bases not matched to a gene: 9.

V usage is TRBV5-1 and J usage is TRBJ2-1; TRBD2 matches at 7 bases. V lost 6 bases and J lost 3; bases outside the gene matches: 9. This CDR3 comprises 15 residues. The germline V gene encodes CDR1 SGHRS and CDR2 YFSETQ. The DNA of the CDR3 is TGCGCCAGCACGGGGGAGGGAATTCGCTACAATGAGCAGTTCTTC. Amino acid sequence: CASTGEGIRYNEQFF.

This rearrangement joins TRBV7-9 to TRBJ2-5; the D gene is possibly TRBD2 (6 bases). The CDR3 spans 16 residues. The ends were cut back, 3 bases at V and 5 bases at J, with 19 bases in the middle. Germline CDR1 reads SEHNR; CDR2 reads FQNEAQ (reference sequence). CDR3 residues: CASSLGGPGERETQYF. Written as DNA, the CDR3 is TGTGCCAGCAGCTTGGGTGGACCGGGAGAGAGGGAGACCCAGTACTTC.

J is TRBJ1-1 and V is TRBV18; weak D call: TRBD1 (6 bases). The CDR3 loop spans 14 amino acids. CDR1 and CDR2 (germline): KGHSH, LQKENI. Trimming took off 2 bases at V and 5 bases at J, with 12 bases between the two ends. For the CDR3, the DNA is TGTGCCAGCTCACCAGGGGGGGCTGAGACTGAAGCTTTCTTT. Amino acids: CASSPGGAETEAFF.

The J gene is TRBJ2-7, the V gene TRBV4-2; 11 bases align to TRBD2. Germline-derived CDR1 and CDR2 are LGHNA and YNFKEQ. Trimming removed 3 bases from V and 3 bases from J; junction bases left unmatched: 4. The CDR3 has 15 amino acids. CDR3 bases: TGTGCCAGCAGCCAGCTTGGGACTAGCGGCTACGAGCAGTACTTC. The encoded protein is CASSQLGTSGYEQYF.

This clone was seen only once. The chain combines TRBV15 with TRBJ2-2; D is possibly TRBD2 (6 bases). The ends were cut back, 5 bases at V and 4 bases at J, with 8 bases in the middle. This CDR3 is built from 13 residues. Germline V lookup: CDR1 LNHNV, CDR2 YYDKDF (reference sequence). CDR3 in amino acids: CATSLATTGELFF. The DNA of the CDR3 is TGTGCCACCAGCCTAGCGACCACCGGGGAGCTGTTTTTT.